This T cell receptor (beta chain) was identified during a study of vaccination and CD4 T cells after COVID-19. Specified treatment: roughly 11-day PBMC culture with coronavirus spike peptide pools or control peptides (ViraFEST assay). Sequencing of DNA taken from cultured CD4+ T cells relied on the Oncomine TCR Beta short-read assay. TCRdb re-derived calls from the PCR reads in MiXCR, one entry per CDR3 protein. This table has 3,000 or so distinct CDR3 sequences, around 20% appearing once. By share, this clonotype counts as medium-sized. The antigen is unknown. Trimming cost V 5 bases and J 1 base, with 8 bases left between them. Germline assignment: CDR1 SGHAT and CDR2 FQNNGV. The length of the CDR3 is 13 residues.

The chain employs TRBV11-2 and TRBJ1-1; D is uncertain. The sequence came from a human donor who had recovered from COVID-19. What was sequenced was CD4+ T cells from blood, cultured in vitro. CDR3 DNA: TGTGCCAGCAGCAAGAGGGAGAACACTGAAGCTTTCTTT. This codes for CASSKRENTEAFF.